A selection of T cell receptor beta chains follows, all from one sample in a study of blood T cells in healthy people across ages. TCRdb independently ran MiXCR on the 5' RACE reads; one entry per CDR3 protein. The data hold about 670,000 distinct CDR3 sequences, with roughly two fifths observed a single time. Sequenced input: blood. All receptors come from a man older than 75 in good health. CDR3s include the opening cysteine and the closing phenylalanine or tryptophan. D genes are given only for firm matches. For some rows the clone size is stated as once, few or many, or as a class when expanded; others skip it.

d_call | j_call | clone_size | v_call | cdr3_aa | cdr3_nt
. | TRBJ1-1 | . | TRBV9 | CASSVGNRAMNTEAFF | TGTGCCAGCAGCGTAGGAAACAGGGCCATGAACACTGAAGCTTTCTTT
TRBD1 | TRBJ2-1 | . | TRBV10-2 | CASRTGGADEQFF | TGCGCCAGCAGAACAGGGGGCGCGGATGAGCAGTTCTTC
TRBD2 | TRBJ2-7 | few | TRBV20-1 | CSARDWREGYEQYF | TGCAGTGCTAGAGATTGGCGGGAGGGGTACGAGCAGTACTTC
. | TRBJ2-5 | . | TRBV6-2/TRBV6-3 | CASSFWGKETQYF | TGTGCCAGCAGTTTTTGGGGGAAGGAGACCCAGTACTTC
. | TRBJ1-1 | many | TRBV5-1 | CASSSTGTQEAFF | TGCGCCAGCAGCTCTACGGGGACTCAAGAAGCTTTCTTT
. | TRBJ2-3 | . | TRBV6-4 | CASSTDETDTQYF | TGTGCCAGCAGTACCGATGAGACGGATACGCAGTATTTT
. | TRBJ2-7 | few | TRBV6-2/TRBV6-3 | CASRMRDPEYEQYF | TGTGCCAGCAGGATGAGGGATCCTGAGTACGAGCAGTACTTC
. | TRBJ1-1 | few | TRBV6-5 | CASSYQRNTEAFF | TGTGCCAGCAGTTACCAAAGGAACACTGAAGCTTTCTTT
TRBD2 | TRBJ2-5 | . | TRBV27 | CASSLWGLAGRETQYF | TGTGCCAGCAGTTTATGGGGACTAGCGGGTCGGGAGACTCAGTACTTC
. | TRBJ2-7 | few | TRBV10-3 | CAIAQRSYEQYF | TGTGCCATTGCCCAGCGGAGCTACGAGCAGTACTTC
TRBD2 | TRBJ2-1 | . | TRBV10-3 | CAISDPGTIKDEQFF | TGTGCCATCAGTGACCCGGGGACTATAAAGGATGAGCAGTTCTTC
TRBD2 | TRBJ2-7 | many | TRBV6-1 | CASSDGTSGSYEQYF | TGTGCCAGCAGTGACGGGACTAGCGGATCCTACGAGCAGTACTTC
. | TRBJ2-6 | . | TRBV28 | CASSPSGPGANVLTF | TGTGCCAGCAGCCCGTCGGGGCCTGGGGCCAACGTCCTGACTTTC
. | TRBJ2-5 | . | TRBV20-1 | CSASFPSEETQYF | TGCAGTGCTAGTTTCCCTAGCGAGGAGACCCAGTACTTC
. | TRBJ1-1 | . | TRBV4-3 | CASSQGQFEAFF | TGCGCCAGCAGCCAAGGACAGTTTGAAGCTTTCTTT
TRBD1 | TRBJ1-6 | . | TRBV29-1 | CSVRTGGRADSPLHF | TGCAGCGTGAGGACAGGGGGTCGAGCTGATTCACCCCTCCACTTT